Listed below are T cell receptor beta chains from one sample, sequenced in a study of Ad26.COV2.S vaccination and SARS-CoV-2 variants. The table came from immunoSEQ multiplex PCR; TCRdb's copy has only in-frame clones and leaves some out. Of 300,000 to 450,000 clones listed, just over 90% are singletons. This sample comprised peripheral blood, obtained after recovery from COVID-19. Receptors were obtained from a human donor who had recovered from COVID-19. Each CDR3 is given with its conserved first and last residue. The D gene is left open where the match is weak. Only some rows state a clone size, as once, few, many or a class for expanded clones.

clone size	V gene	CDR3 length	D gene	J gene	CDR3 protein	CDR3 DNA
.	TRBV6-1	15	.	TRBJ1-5	CASGEDSNPHQPQHF	TGTGCCAGCGGTGAGGACTCCAACCCCCATCAGCCCCAGCATTTT
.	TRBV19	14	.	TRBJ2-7	CASSMQASSYEQYF	TGTGCCAGTAGTATGCAGGCAAGCTCCTACGAGCAGTACTTC
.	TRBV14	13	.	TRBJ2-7	CASSLRGPYEQYF	TGTGCCAGCAGCCTAAGAGGCCCCTACGAGCAGTACTTC
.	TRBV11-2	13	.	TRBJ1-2	CASSLEGPGGYTF	TGTGCCAGCAGCTTAGAGGGCCCGGGGGGCTACACCTTC
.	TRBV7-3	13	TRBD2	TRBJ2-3	CASSATGGPSQYF	TGTGCCAGCAGCGCAACGGGGGGGCCCTCGCAGTATTTT
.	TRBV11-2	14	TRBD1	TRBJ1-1	CASSEGQGNTEAFF	TGTGCCAGCAGCGAGGGACAGGGGAACACTGAAGCTTTCTTT
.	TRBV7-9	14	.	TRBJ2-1	CAQGRQNSYNEQFF	TGTGCCCAGGGCAGACAGAACTCCTACAATGAGCAGTTCTTC
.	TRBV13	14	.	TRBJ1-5	CASSLAGAREPQHF	TGTGCCAGCAGCTTAGCCGGGGCCAGGGAGCCCCAGCATTTT
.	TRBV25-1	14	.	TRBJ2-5	CASSPAGAVETQYF	TGTGCCAGCAGTCCAGCAGGGGCGGTCGAGACCCAGTACTTC
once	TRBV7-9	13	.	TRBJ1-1	CASSLGTATEAFF	TGTGCCAGCAGCTTAGGGACGGCCACTGAAGCTTTCTTT
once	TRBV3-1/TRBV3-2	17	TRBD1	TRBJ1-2	CASSQDIGQGVIYGYTF	TGTGCCAGCAGCCAAGATATCGGACAGGGCGTGATATATGGCTACACCTTC
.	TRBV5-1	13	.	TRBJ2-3	CASSLVLVDTQYF	TGCGCCAGCAGCTTAGTTTTGGTTGATACGCAGTATTTT
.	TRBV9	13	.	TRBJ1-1	CASSPTQNTEAFF	TGTGCCAGCAGCCCCACACAGAACACTGAAGCTTTCTTT
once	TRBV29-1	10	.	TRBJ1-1	CSVQGIEAFF	TGCAGCGTTCAAGGGATTGAAGCTTTCTTT
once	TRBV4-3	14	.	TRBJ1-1	CASSQGRGMTEAFF	TGCGCCAGCAGCCAAGGGAGGGGAATGACTGAAGCTTTCTTT
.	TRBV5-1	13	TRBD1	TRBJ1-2	CASSRDRNYGYTF	TGCGCCAGCAGCAGGGACAGGAACTATGGCTACACCTTC
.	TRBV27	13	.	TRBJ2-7	CASSLSRRYEQYF	TGTGCCAGCAGTTTATCCCGTCGCTACGAGCAGTACTTC
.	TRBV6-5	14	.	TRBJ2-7	CASNKQGRVYEQYF	TGTGCCAGCAATAAACAGGGAAGGGTCTACGAGCAGTACTTC
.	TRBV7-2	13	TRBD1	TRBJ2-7	CASSSRDSSEQYF	TGTGCCAGCAGCTCCCGGGACAGCTCCGAGCAGTACTTC
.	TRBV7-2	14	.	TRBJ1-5	CASSPDGTNQPQHF	TGTGCCAGCAGCCCGGACGGGACCAATCAGCCCCAGCATTTT
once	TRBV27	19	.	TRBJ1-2	CASSHQAVGSFLTNYGYTF	TGTGCCAGCAGTCACCAGGCGGTCGGATCTTTTCTAACTAACTATGGCTACACCTTC
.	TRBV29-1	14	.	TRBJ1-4	CSVGGHGLNEKLFF	TGCAGCGTGGGGGGACATGGCTTAAATGAAAAACTGTTTTTT
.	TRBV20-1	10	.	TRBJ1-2	CSARAYGYTF	TGCAGTGCTAGGGCCTATGGCTACACCTTC
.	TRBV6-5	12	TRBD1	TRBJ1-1	CASSLQGAEAFF	TGTGCCAGCAGTTTACAGGGGGCTGAAGCTTTCTTT
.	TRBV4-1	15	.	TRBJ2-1	CASSQELGLYNEQFF	TGCGCCAGCAGCCAAGAATTGGGGCTCTACAATGAGCAGTTCTTC
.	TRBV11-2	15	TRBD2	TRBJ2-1	CASSQVGRGGDEQFF	TGTGCCAGCAGCCAAGTTGGGAGGGGCGGTGATGAGCAGTTCTTC
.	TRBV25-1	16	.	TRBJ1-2	CASSEFKKGSNYGYTF	TGTGCCAGCAGTGAATTTAAGAAGGGATCGAACTATGGCTACACCTTC
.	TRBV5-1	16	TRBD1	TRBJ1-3	CASSPRQGGAGNTIYF	TGCGCCAGCAGCCCGAGACAGGGCGGTGCTGGAAACACCATATATTTT
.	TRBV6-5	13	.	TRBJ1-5	CASSSIDGQPQHF	TGTGCCAGCAGTTCGATAGATGGCCAGCCCCAGCATTTT
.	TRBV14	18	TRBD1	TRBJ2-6	CASSRAGTGLSGANVLTF	TGTGCCAGCAGCCGAGCCGGGACAGGGTTGTCTGGGGCCAACGTCCTGACTTTC
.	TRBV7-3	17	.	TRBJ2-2	CASSLARDPATTGELFF	TGTGCCAGCAGCTTGGCCCGGGACCCTGCAACCACCGGGGAGCTGTTTTTT
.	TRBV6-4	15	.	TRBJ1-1	CASSDRREPPSRAFF	TGTGCCAGCAGTGACCGCAGGGAGCCCCCCTCTCGGGCTTTCTTT
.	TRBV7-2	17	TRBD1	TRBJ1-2	CASSLSIGKAGGYGYTF	TGTGCCAGCAGCTTAAGTATTGGGAAGGCAGGGGGCTATGGCTACACCTTC
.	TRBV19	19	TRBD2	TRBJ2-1	CASSSPPLFGTRLGNEQFF	TGTGCCAGTAGTTCACCCCCCCTTTTCGGGACTAGATTAGGCAATGAGCAGTTCTTC
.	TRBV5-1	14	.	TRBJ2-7	CASSPRDGTYEQYF	TGCGCCAGCAGCCCCCGGGACGGGACCTACGAGCAGTACTTC
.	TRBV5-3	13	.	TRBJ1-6	CARSLERGSPLHF	TGTGCCAGAAGCTTGGAGAGGGGATCACCCCTCCACTTT
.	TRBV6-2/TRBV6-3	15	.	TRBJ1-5	CASSYSGSGNQPQHF	TGTGCCAGCAGTTACTCAGGGAGCGGCAATCAGCCCCAGCATTTT
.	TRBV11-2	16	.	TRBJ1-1	CASSITGGAINTEAFF	TGTGCCAGCAGCATAACCGGAGGGGCCATTAACACTGAAGCTTTCTTT
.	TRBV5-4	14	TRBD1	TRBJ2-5	CASSARGGGQTQYF	TGTGCCAGCAGCGCCCGAGGGGGCGGGCAGACCCAGTACTTC
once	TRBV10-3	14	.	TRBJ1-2	CAISDREANYGYTF	TGTGCCATCAGTGACAGGGAGGCTAACTATGGCTACACCTTC
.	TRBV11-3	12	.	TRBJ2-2	CASSLHTGELFF	TGTGCCAGCAGCCTCCACACCGGGGAGCTGTTTTTT
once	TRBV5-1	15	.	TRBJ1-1	CASSWGDRVRTEAFF	TGCGCCAGCAGCTGGGGGGATCGGGTACGCACTGAAGCTTTCTTT
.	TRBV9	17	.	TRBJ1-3	CASSVAAPPLPGNTIYF	TGTGCCAGCAGCGTAGCGGCCCCACCTCTCCCGGGGAACACCATATATTTT
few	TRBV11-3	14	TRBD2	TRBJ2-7	CASSPSGLGSEQYF	TGTGCCAGCAGCCCTAGCGGCCTGGGGAGCGAGCAGTACTTC
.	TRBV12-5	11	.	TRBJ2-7	CASGYSYEQYF	TGTGCTAGCGGATACAGCTACGAGCAGTACTTC
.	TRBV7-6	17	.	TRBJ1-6	CASSPVSLANFNSPLHF	TGTGCCAGCAGCCCTGTTTCACTTGCGAACTTTAATTCACCCCTCCACTTT
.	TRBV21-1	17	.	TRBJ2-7	CASSSQGRGTNDDEQYF	TGTGCCAGCAGCTCCCAGGGAAGAGGAACGAACGACGACGAGCAGTACTTC
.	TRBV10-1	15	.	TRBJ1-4	CASSERRGLGEKLFF	TGCGCCAGCAGTGAGCGAAGGGGCCTAGGTGAAAAACTGTTTTTT
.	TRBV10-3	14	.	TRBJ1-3	CAIMGGLSGNTIYF	TGTGCCATCATGGGAGGCCTCTCTGGAAACACCATATATTTT